The next 18 T cell receptor beta chains were all read from a single sample in a study of T cells in Graves' hyperthyroidism and ophthalmopathy. From RNA transcripts, TCR beta CDR3 regions were amplified. TCR CDR3 regions were first amplified by RT-PCR with HTBI primers. TCRdb independently ran MiXCR on the multiplex PCR reads; one entry per CDR3 protein. The data contain 400,000 to 550,000 distinct CDR3 sequences, approximately 24% of them seen just once; the ten biggest clones take up around 11%. The specimen was blood. These receptor sequences come from a woman aged 25-40 years with Graves' ophthalmopathy.

V gene TRBV6-4 combines with J gene TRBJ1-5, with 7 bases aligning to TRBD1. This CDR3 is 13 amino acids long. V gave up 2 bases and J gave up 7 bases; unmatched junction bases: 2. Germline values: CDR1 MRHNA, CDR2 SNTAGT. CDR3 nucleotide sequence: TGTGCCAGCAGTGACAGGGGGCAGCAGCCCCAGCATTTT. It encodes CASSDRGQQPQHF.

There are a few counts of this clonotype. CDR3: CASSQLGGIISYNEQFF. DNA for the CDR3: TGCGCCAGCAGCCAACTGGGGGGAATAATATCCTACAATGAGCAGTTCTTC. The chain couples TRBV4-1 to TRBJ2-1, with D possibly being TRBD2 (6 bases). The V end lost 2 bases, the J end lost 1 base, and 15 bases lay between the germline ends. CDR1 is MGHRA, CDR2 YSYEKL, per germline. The CDR3 runs to 17 residues.

This clonotype was counted ten times or more. The rearrangement uses TRBV5-1 and TRBJ1-2, with D possibly matching TRBD1 (6 bases). V lost 4 bases and J 4 bases, leaving 17 bases between the germline ends. CDR3 length: 15 amino acids. The germline CDR1 and CDR2 sequences are SGHRS and YFSETQ. CDR3 in DNA: TGCGCCAGCAGCGGAGGGACATTCGACAGCTATGGCTACACCTTC. Translated, it gives CASSGGTFDSYGYTF.

There are a few counts of this clonotype. This chain uses TRBV6-1 with TRBJ1-1; 9 bases align to TRBD1. The germline V gene has CDR1 MNHNS and CDR2 SASEGT. The CDR3 covers 17 residues. Unmatched junction bases numbered 9, after V lost 4 bases and J lost 0 bases. CDR3 protein: CASSVAGTGSVNTEAFF. DNA for the CDR3: TGTGCCAGCAGTGTGGCCGGGACAGGGAGTGTGAACACTGAAGCTTTCTTT.

This clonotype has ten or more counts. This chain connects TRBV7-9 to TRBJ2-7; 7 bases fit TRBD1. This CDR3 has 13 residues. V shed 5 bases, J shed 2 bases, and the junction held 3 bases outside the gene matches. CDR1 and CDR2 from the germline V gene are SEHNR and FQNEAQ (reference sequence). In DNA form, the CDR3 reads TGTGCCAGCAGCGCGACAGGGCCCTACGAGCAGTACTTC. Protein product: CASSATGPYEQYF.

This clonotype was found once. V usage is TRBV6-5 and J usage is TRBJ1-5; D may be TRBD1 (5 bases). Deletions cut 4 bases from V and 5 bases from J, with 21 bases between. CDR3 length: 17 amino acids. Per the germline V gene, CDR1 is MNHEY and CDR2 is SVGAGI. The CDR3 region has the DNA TGTGCCAGCAGTTTTTTTCGACCTGGGACGGTGGATCAGCCCCAGCATTTT. As protein: CASSFFRPGTVDQPQHF.

This clonotype occurred many times. The CDR3 reads CATSKGRYYEQYF. CDR3 nucleotides: TGTGCCACCAGCAAGGGACGGTACTACGAGCAGTACTTC. The chain joins TRBV15 to TRBJ2-7; D may match TRBD1 or TRBD2 (5 bases each). Germline CDR1 is LNHNV and CDR2 is YYDKDF (reference sequence). Trimming took 4 bases from V and 3 from J, leaving 10 bases between them. The CDR3 totals 13 residues.

This clonotype has a count of ten or more. The rearrangement links TRBV2 to TRBJ1-5; D remains ambiguous. CDR1 SNHLY and CDR2 FYNNEI come from the germline V gene. Trimming pared 1 base from V and 6 bases from J, leaving 7 bases between. There are 13 residues in the CDR3. The CDR3: CASSEDQVQPQHF. CDR3 DNA sequence: TGTGCCAGCAGTGAAGATCAGGTTCAGCCCCAGCATTTT.

This clonotype showed up just once. The chain employs TRBV12-3 or TRBV12-4 and TRBJ2-2; D may be TRBD2 (5 bases). The CDR3 is made up of 15 amino acids. The V end lost 5 bases, the J end lost 6 bases, and 16 bases lay between the germline ends. CDR3 region: CASSPRGADSGELFF. The CDR3 region has the DNA TGTGCCAGCAGTCCCCGGGGAGCGGATTCCGGGGAGCTGTTTTTT.

The chain is built from TRBV15 and TRBJ1-1, with unresolved D. The CDR3 spans 13 residues. CDR1 LNHNV and CDR2 YYDKDF come from the germline V gene (reference sequence). V dropped 0 bases and J dropped 7 bases, with 9 bases sitting between them. CDR3 nucleotides: TGTGCCACCAGCAGAGATAAAACATTTGAAGCTTTCTTT. The encoded protein is CATSRDKTFEAFF.

The chain uses TRBV7-9 and TRBJ1-1; D gene uncertain. The CDR3 is made up of 12 amino acids. Trimming pared 8 bases from V and 4 bases from J, leaving 11 bases between. Germline V CDR1 and CDR2: SEHNR, FQNEAQ (reference sequence). The CDR3 reads CASGSLGTEAFF. The CDR3 DNA reads as TGTGCCAGCGGCTCACTCGGCACTGAAGCTTTCTTT. The full variable domain, in which reference TRBV7-9 and TRBJ1-1 provide the parts outside the CDR3, is DTGVSQNPRHKITKRGQNVTFRCDPISEHNRLYWYRQTLGQGPEFLTYFQNEAQLEKSRLLSDRFSAERPKGSFSTLEIQRTEQGDSAMYLCASGSLGTEAFFGQGTRLTVV.

Only a few counts were recorded for this clonotype. This sequence joins TRBV20-1 and TRBJ2-2, with 8 bases fitting TRBD1. CDR1 DFQATT and CDR2 SNEGSKA come from the germline V gene (reference sequence). CDR3 length equals 13 residues. Trimming at V came to 3 bases and at J to 4 bases, leaving 1 base not matched to a gene. The CDR3 sequence is CSARDRATGELFF. CDR3 in DNA: TGCAGTGCTAGGGACAGGGCCACCGGGGAGCTGTTTTTT.

The chain carries TRBV13 and TRBJ2-7, with D perhaps TRBD1 or TRBD2 (5 bases each). CDR1 PRHDT and CDR2 FYEKMQ come from the germline V gene (reference sequence). The CDR3 extends over 14 amino acids. V was cut by 2 bases and J by 6 bases, with 14 bases left in between. CDR3 DNA: TGTGCCAGCAGCTTAAGGGGTCGGGGCGTCGAGCAGTACTTC. Its translation: CASSLRGRGVEQYF.

This clonotype appeared many times. The chain uses TRBV7-3 and TRBJ2-2; D uncertain. The CDR3 sequence is 11 residues long. Germline V gene lookup returns CDR1 SGHTA and CDR2 FQGTGA. The V end lost 6 bases, the J end lost 9 bases, and 8 bases lay between the germline ends. The CDR3 bases are TGTGCCAGCAGTCGAAAAAGGGAGCTGTTTTTT. Its translation is CASSRKRELFF.

This clonotype was detected many times. This sequence joins TRBV11-1 and TRBJ1-2; a weak D match, TRBD1 (5 bases). CDR1 is SGHAT, CDR2 FQDESV, per germline (reference sequence). The CDR3 is 16 residues long. Trimming removed 5 bases from V and 6 bases from J, with 22 bases in between. The CDR3 nucleotides are TGTGCCAGCAGCCTCGGAGGGGCCAGAGCGCAGCATGGCTACACCTTC. Its translation is CASSLGGARAQHGYTF.

Many counts were recorded for this clonotype. The chain combines TRBV6-5 with TRBJ1-2; 10 bases line up with TRBD1. The V segment lost 7 bases and the J segment 7 bases; nucleotides outside the gene matches: 6. The germline V gene encodes CDR1 MNHEY and CDR2 SVGAGI. CDR3 length: 13 amino acids. CDR3 residues: CASKLGTGAGYTF. The CDR3 coding sequence is TGTGCCAGCAAACTAGGGACAGGGGCTGGCTACACCTTC.

This clonotype was found once. The chain is built from TRBV2 and TRBJ2-5, with TRBD2 matching over 7 bases. Germline lookup yields CDR1 SNHLY and CDR2 FYNNEI. V was clipped by 10 bases and J by 1 base; unmatched bases: 6. The CDR3 is made up of 13 amino acids. CDR3 protein: CATSGTIQETQYF. DNA of the CDR3: TGTGCCACCTCCGGGACTATCCAAGAGACCCAGTACTTC.

The chain couples TRBV6-1 to TRBJ2-2, with 7 bases that match TRBD1. The CDR3 is 12 amino acids. The germline CDR1 and CDR2 sequences are MNHNS and SASEGT. V gave up 6 bases and J gave up 6 bases; unmatched junction bases: 1. Written as DNA, the CDR3 is TGTGCCAGCAGGAGGGGGCCCGGGGAGCTGTTTTTT. This codes for CASRRGPGELFF.